Ten or more counts support the clone carrying this T cell receptor (beta chain). Its antigen is as yet unknown. The data originate from a study of T-cell reconstitution after alpha-beta-depleted transplantation in children. Findings and limits, study-wide: The origin of alpha-beta T cells about two months after transplant was reportedly several hundred expanded graft clones. At one year after transplant, newly produced T cells mostly accounted for T-cell counts and diversity.

Construction of the TCRbeta library involved unique molecular identifiers. Each CDR3 protein gets one entry after TCRdb re-called the PCR reads with MiXCR. The table has hundreds of thousands of distinct CDR3 sequences, roughly 26% seen once. Trimming took off 1 base at V and 11 bases at J, with 19 bases between the two ends. CDR1 is SGHTA and CDR2 is FQGTGA in the germline V gene. The CDR3 extends over 15 amino acids. The chain recombines TRBV7-3 with TRBJ2-3; D might be TRBD2 (6 bases). This clonotype was obtained from a girl aged 2-15 years with Fanconi anemia, due to receive a stem cell transplant. The sample consisted of PBMCs, taken before TCRalphabeta/CD19-depleted stem cell transplant. CDR3 nucleotides: TGTGCCAGCAGCTTAAGGGGGGACTCCTCTCTATGGCAGTATTTT. Translated, it gives CASSLRGDSSLWQYF.